The following is a T cell receptor beta chain sequence with its context. This sample stems from a study of cytomegalovirus exposure and HLA in healthy donors. Study at large: There were approximately 400 genotyped donors. Of these, about 81% fell in the genetic ancestry cluster associated with self-reported Caucasian donors.

Amplification used 60 Vbeta primers and 13 Jbeta primers. Measured with immunoSEQ multiplex PCR; TCRdb has only the in-frame clones, and not every one. The sample lists 90,000 to 150,000 clones; 65% to 80% were seen once. When sampled, the donors appeared nominally healthy, though they likely had unrecorded immune exposures. The specimen sequenced was PBMCs. The origin of this receptor is a human donor in good health.

The CDR3 nucleotides are TGTGCCAGCAGCCCTAAAACGTGGTTGGGGGGAGAGACCCAGTACTTC. Amino acid sequence: CASSPKTWLGGETQYF. The rearrangement links TRBV28 to TRBJ2-5, with D maybe TRBD2 (6 bases). The CDR3 has 16 residues. The ends were cut back, 6 bases at V and 4 bases at J, with 21 bases in the middle. Germline CDR1 MDHEN, CDR2 SYDVKM. The variable domain in full, completed from reference TRBV28 and TRBJ2-5, reads DVKVTQSSRYLVKRTGEKVFLECVQDMDHENMFWYRQDPGLGLRLIYFSYDVKMKEKGDIPEGYSVSREKKERFSLILESASTNQTSMYLCASSPKTWLGGETQYFGPGTRLLVL.